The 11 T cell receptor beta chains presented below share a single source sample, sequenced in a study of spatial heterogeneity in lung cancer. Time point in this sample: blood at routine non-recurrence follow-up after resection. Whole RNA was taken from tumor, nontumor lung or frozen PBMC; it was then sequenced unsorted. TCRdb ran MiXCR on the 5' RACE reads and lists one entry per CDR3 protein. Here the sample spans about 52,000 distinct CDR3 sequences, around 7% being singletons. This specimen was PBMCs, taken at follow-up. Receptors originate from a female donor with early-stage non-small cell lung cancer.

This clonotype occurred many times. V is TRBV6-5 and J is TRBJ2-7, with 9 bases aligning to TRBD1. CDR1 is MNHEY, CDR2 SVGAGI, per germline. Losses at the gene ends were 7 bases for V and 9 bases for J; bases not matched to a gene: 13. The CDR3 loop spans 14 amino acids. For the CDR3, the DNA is TGTGCCAGCACCGAAACCGGGACAGGGCTAGTGCAGTACTTC. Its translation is CASTETGTGLVQYF.

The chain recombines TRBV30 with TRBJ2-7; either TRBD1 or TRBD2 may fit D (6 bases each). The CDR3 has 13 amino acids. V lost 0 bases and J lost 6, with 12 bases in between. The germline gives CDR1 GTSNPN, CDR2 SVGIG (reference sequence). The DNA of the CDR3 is TGTGCCTGGAGTGTGCCGAAGGGGGGCGAGCAGTACTTC. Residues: CAWSVPKGGEQYF.

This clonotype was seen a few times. The CDR3 protein is CASSSQTGDGGELFF. CDR3 nucleotides: TGTGCCAGTAGTAGTCAGACAGGGGACGGCGGGGAGCTGTTTTTT. This chain connects TRBV19 to TRBJ2-2; 8 bases fit TRBD1. CDR1 is LNHDA and CDR2 is SQIVND in the germline V gene (reference sequence). The CDR3 sequence is 15 residues long. Losses at the gene ends were 4 bases for V and 7 bases for J; bases not matched to a gene: 8. Full variable domain (remainder filled in from reference TRBV19 and TRBJ2-2): DGGITQSPKYLFRKEGQNVTLSCEQNLNHDAMYWYRQDPGQGLRLIYYSQIVNDFQKGDIAEGYSVSREKKESFPLTVTSAQKNPTAFYLCASSSQTGDGGELFFGEGSRLTVL.

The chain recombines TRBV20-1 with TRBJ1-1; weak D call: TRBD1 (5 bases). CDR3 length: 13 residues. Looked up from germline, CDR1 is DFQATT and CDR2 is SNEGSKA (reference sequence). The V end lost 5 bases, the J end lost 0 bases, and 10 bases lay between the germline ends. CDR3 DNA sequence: TGCAGTGCTGTCCGACAGATGAACACTGAAGCTTTCTTT. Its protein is CSAVRQMNTEAFF.

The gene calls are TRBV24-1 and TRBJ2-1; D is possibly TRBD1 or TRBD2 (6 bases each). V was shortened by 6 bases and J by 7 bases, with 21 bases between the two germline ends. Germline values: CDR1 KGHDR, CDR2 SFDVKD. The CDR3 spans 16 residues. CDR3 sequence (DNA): TGTGCCACCAGTTTTGGGGGGCAACGCGCACGGAATGAGCAGTTCTTC. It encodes CATSFGGQRARNEQFF.

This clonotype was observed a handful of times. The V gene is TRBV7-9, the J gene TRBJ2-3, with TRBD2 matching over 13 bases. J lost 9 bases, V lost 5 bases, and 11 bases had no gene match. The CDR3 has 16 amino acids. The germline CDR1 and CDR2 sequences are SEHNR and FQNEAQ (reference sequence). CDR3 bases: TGTGCCAGCAGCCTCCTACTAGCGGGGGGGCCGGGGACGCAGTATTTT. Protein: CASSLLLAGGPGTQYF.

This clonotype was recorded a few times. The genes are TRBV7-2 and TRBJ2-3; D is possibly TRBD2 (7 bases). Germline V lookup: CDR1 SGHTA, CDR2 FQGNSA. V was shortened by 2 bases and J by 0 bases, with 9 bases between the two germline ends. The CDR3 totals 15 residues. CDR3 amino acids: CASSLRGGSTDTQYF. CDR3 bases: TGTGCCAGCAGCTTAAGGGGGGGTAGCACAGATACGCAGTATTTT.

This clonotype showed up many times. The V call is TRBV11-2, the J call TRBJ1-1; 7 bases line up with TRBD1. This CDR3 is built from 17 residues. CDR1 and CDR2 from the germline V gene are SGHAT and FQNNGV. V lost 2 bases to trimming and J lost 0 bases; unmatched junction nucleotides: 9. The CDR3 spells CASSLRTTGIVNTEAFF. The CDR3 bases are TGTGCCAGCAGCTTAAGAACGACAGGGATCGTGAACACTGAAGCTTTCTTT.

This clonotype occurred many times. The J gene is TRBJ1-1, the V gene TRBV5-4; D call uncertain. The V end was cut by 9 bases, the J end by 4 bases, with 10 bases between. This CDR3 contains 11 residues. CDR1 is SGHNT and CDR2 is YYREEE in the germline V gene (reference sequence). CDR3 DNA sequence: TGTGCCATCCGGCTCTCCACTGAAGCTTTCTTT. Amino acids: CAIRLSTEAFF. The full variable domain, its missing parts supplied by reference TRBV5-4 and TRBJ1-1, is ETGVTQSPTHLIKTRGQQVTLRCSSQSGHNTVSWYQQALGQGPQFIFQYYREEENGRGNFPPRFSGLQFPNYSSELNVNALELDDSALYLCAIRLSTEAFFGQGTRLTVV.

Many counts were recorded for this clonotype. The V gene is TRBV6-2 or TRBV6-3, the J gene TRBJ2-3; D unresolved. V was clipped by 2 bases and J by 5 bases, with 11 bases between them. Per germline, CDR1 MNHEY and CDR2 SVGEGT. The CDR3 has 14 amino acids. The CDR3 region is CASSYGRFGDTQYF. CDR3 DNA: TGTGCCAGCAGTTACGGTCGCTTCGGAGATACGCAGTATTTT.

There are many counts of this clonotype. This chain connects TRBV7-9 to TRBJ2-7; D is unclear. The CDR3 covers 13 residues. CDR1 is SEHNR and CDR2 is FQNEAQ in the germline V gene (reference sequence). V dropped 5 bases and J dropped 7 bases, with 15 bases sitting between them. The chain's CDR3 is CASSPPGSWEQYF. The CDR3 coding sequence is TGTGCCAGCAGCCCACCGGGCTCCTGGGAGCAGTACTTC.